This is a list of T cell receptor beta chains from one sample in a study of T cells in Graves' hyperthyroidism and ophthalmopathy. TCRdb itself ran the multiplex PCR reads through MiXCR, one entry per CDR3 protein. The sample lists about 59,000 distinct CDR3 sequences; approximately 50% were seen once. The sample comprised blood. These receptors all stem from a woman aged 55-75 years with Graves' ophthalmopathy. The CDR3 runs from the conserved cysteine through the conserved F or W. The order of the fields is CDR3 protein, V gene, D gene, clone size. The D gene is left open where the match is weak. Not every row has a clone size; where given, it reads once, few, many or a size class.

CDR3: CASTTVAGSWIAGELFF
V: TRBV6-1
D: TRBD2
size: .

CDR3: CSASPPGLAGDTQYF
V: TRBV20-1
D: TRBD2
size: once

CDR3: CASSEGGGTQYF
V: TRBV6-2/TRBV6-3
D: TRBD2
size: many

CDR3: CASSLALDGELFF
V: TRBV5-1
D: .
size: many

CDR3: CASSISGQGGRYTF
V: TRBV19
D: TRBD1
size: .

CDR3: CASSQRTYGYTF
V: TRBV14
D: .
size: .

CDR3: CASSDGSTDTQYF
V: TRBV9
D: .
size: many

CDR3: CASRLSGANVLTF
V: TRBV6-2/TRBV6-3
D: .
size: many

CDR3: CASSQDVVGTGGDTEAFF
V: TRBV3-1
D: TRBD1
size: .

CDR3: CASSHRESGGNQPQHF
V: TRBV6-4
D: .
size: .

CDR3: CASSLGTTNTGELFF
V: TRBV7-9
D: .
size: once

CDR3: CSSFLAGASYEQYF
V: TRBV20-1
D: TRBD2
size: .

CDR3: CTSSLDGSQPQHF
V: TRBV5-1
D: .
size: .

CDR3: CASRPRGGKSPLHF
V: TRBV19
D: .
size: once

CDR3: CASSSTGGSNQPQHF
V: TRBV7-9
D: TRBD1
size: many

CDR3: CASSQVLAGGPVTGELFF
V: TRBV4-3
D: TRBD2
size: many

CDR3: CSARVPRRDEQFF
V: TRBV20-1
D: .
size: many

CDR3: CAIPLPELDTQYF
V: TRBV10-3
D: .
size: .

CDR3: CSAPRRQGVDTQYF
V: TRBV20-1
D: TRBD1
size: .

CDR3: CASSKRATSGQETQYF
V: TRBV2
D: TRBD2
size: many

CDR3: CASSYSTNSDEQYF
V: TRBV6-5
D: .
size: many

CDR3: CASSYYVGAREKLFF
V: TRBV6-5
D: .
size: many

CDR3: CASGTGTGEGETQYF
V: TRBV12-5
D: TRBD1
size: .

CDR3: CASSARMEQFF
V: TRBV10-2
D: .
size: .